This entry lists 32 T cell receptor beta chains sequenced from one sample in a study of T cell responses to AZD1222 COVID-19 vaccine. Sequencing used immunoSEQ multiplex PCR; TCRdb keeps in-frame clones, though not all of them. The sample holds 100,000 to 150,000 clones, around 92% seen once. The sample here was peripheral blood, taken on day 0 of AZD1222 vaccination. The receptors here all came from an adult in good health.

The chain couples TRBV6-4 to TRBJ2-2; maybe TRBD2 (5 bases). The CDR3 sequence is 15 residues long. Trimming took 2 bases from V and 7 from J, leaving 14 bases between them. Per germline, CDR1 MRHNA and CDR2 SNTAGT. CDR3 coding DNA: TGTGCCAGCAGTGACCTTCCGGGGTTTATCGGGGAGCTGTTTTTT. Residues: CASSDLPGFIGELFF.

The chain uses TRBV4-2 and TRBJ1-2, with TRBD1 matching over 7 bases. Trimming cost V 4 bases and J 4 bases; bases outside gene matches: 12. Germline V gene lookup returns CDR1 LGHNA and CDR2 YNFKEQ. This CDR3 is 16 amino acids long. DNA of the CDR3: TGTGCCAGCAGCCGGGGGCGGGACAGTGGTCCCTATGGCTACACCTTC. Translating it yields CASSRGRDSGPYGYTF.

This clone was seen a single time. The chain is built from TRBV18 and TRBJ2-1; 8 nucleotides agree with TRBD2. CDR1 is KGHSH and CDR2 is LQKENI in the germline V gene. Trimming cost V 1 base and J 4 bases; bases outside gene matches: 3. This CDR3 spans 15 amino acids. CDR3 nucleotides: TGTGCCAGCTCACCACAAGCGGGAGAATACAATGAGCAGTTCTTC. Its protein is CASSPQAGEYNEQFF.

J is TRBJ2-1 and V is TRBV15, with 7 bases fitting TRBD2. This CDR3 has 15 amino acids. J was trimmed by 9 bases and V by 0 bases; bases with no gene match: 8. From germline, CDR1 is LNHNV and CDR2 YYDKDF (reference sequence). This CDR3 is CATSRDGKREGEQFF. The DNA of the CDR3 is TGTGCCACCAGCAGAGATGGCAAGCGGGAAGGTGAGCAGTTCTTC.

The chain has TRBV7-2 and TRBJ2-7; D might be TRBD2 (7 bases). Trimming cost V 2 bases and J 0 bases, with 11 bases left between them. The germline V gene encodes CDR1 SGHTA and CDR2 FQGNSA. The CDR3 is 15 residues long. This chain's CDR3 is CASSLRGGFSYEQYF. As DNA, the CDR3 is TGTGCCAGCAGCTTAAGGGGGGGGTTCTCCTACGAGCAGTACTTC.

The chain links TRBV7-9 to TRBJ2-5, with a possible D match to TRBD2 (6 bases). The CDR3 spans 14 residues. V lost 7 bases and J 5 bases, leaving 17 bases between the germline ends. Per the germline V gene, CDR1 is SEHNR and CDR2 is FQNEAQ (reference sequence). CDR3 DNA sequence: TGTGCCAGCACGCCCGGAGGGGCATTGGAGACCCAGTACTTC. It is translated as CASTPGGALETQYF. Full variable domain (remainder filled in from reference TRBV7-9 and TRBJ2-5): DTGVSQNPRHKITKRGQNVTFRCDPISEHNRLYWYRQTLGQGPEFLTYFQNEAQLEKSRLLSDRFSAERPKGSFSTLEIQRTEQGDSAMYLCASTPGGALETQYFGPGTRLLVL.

V and J are TRBV18 and TRBJ2-5, with a weak D call TRBD2 (6 bases). In germline, CDR1 is KGHSH, CDR2 LQKENI. V was pared by 5 bases and J by 0 bases, with 10 bases between. The CDR3 covers 14 residues. CDR3 residues: CASSLGLDQETQYF. Here the CDR3 DNA reads TGTGCCAGCTCATTGGGACTGGACCAAGAGACCCAGTACTTC.

The rearrangement joins TRBV19 to TRBJ2-3; 7 bases match TRBD2. V lost 3 bases and J lost 6; bases outside the gene matches: 9. The germline gives CDR1 LNHDA, CDR2 SQIVND (reference sequence). This CDR3 is 15 amino acids long. The CDR3, as DNA: TGTGCCAGTAGTATCTCTAGCGGAGGTGGGGATACGCAGTATTTT. Encoded protein: CASSISSGGGDTQYF.

The genes are TRBV30 and TRBJ2-5; possible D gene TRBD1, 5 bases. This CDR3 is built from 14 residues. Germline V gene sequence: CDR1 GTSNPN, CDR2 SVGIG (reference sequence). Trimming shortened V by 0 bases and J by 9 bases, and 17 bases separated the two germline ends. The CDR3 bases are TGTGCCTGGAGTGTCGGCCGGGCAGGGCGAGCCCAGTACTTC. Translation: CAWSVGRAGRAQYF.

The chain recombines TRBV30 with TRBJ2-1; D possibly uses TRBD1 or TRBD2 (7 bases each). The CDR3 has 15 amino acids. Trimming stripped 0 bases from V and 1 base from J, with 10 bases between. Germline V gene data show CDR1 as GTSNPN and CDR2 as SVGIG (reference sequence). CDR3 residues: CAWSVQGGSYNEQFF. CDR3 in DNA: TGTGCCTGGAGTGTGCAGGGGGGGTCCTACAATGAGCAGTTCTTC.

This rearrangement joins TRBV2 to TRBJ1-4; D remains ambiguous. Trimming took off 10 bases at V and 7 bases at J, with 7 bases between the two ends. Germline-derived CDR1 and CDR2 are SNHLY and FYNNEI. This CDR3 comprises 10 residues. CDR3 in DNA: TGTGCCACCCGCGGTGAAAAACTGTTTTTT. Translated: CATRGEKLFF.

The rearrangement uses TRBV19 and TRBJ1-6, with a possible D match to TRBD1 (6 bases). Deletions cut 10 bases from V and 4 bases from J, with 11 bases between. Germline V gene lookup returns CDR1 LNHDA and CDR2 SQIVND (reference sequence). The CDR3 has 13 residues. For the CDR3, the DNA is TGTGCCACCCGGGACACTTATAATTCACCCCTCCACTTT. It specifies CATRDTYNSPLHF. Complete variable domain (other parts from reference TRBV19 and TRBJ1-6): DGGITQSPKYLFRKEGQNVTLSCEQNLNHDAMYWYRQDPGQGLRLIYYSQIVNDFQKGDIAEGYSVSREKKESFPLTVTSAQKNPTAFYLCATRDTYNSPLHFGNGTRLTVT.

The V and J genes are TRBV2 and TRBJ1-1; TRBD1 agrees at 9 bases. After removal of 7 bases from V and 4 bases from J, the junction contained 4 bases not matched to a gene. The germline gives CDR1 SNHLY, CDR2 FYNNEI. This CDR3 has 13 residues. As DNA, the CDR3 is TGTGCCAGCAACCTGGACAGGGGCACTGAAGCTTTCTTT. Translating it yields CASNLDRGTEAFF.

The chain joins TRBV6-5 to TRBJ1-1; a weak D match, TRBD1 (5 bases). The CDR3 has 11 amino acids. CDR1 MNHEY and CDR2 SVGAGI come from the germline V gene. The ends were cut back, 5 bases at V and 8 bases at J, with 9 bases in the middle. The CDR3 region is CASSTYREAFF. CDR3 DNA sequence: TGTGCCAGCAGTACTTACAGGGAAGCTTTCTTT.

For the CDR3, the DNA is TGTGCCAGCAGTGGGACTAGCGGAACCTACACAGATACGCAGTATTTT. It codes for CASSGTSGTYTDTQYF. The chain employs TRBV28 and TRBJ2-3; 11 positions match TRBD2. CDR1 and CDR2 (germline): MDHEN, SYDVKM. The CDR3 loop spans 16 amino acids. The junction had 6 bases not matched to a gene; V was cut back by 5 bases and J by 2 bases.

V usage is TRBV30 and J usage is TRBJ1-1; 7 bases are shared with TRBD1. Germline CDR1 GTSNPN, CDR2 SVGIG (reference sequence). The J segment lost 1 base and the V segment lost 1 base, leaving 6 bases of the junction unmatched. The CDR3 length is 15 residues. CDR3 in amino acids: CAWSGTSGGNTEAFF. CDR3 bases: TGTGCCTGGAGTGGTACGTCAGGGGGGAACACTGAAGCTTTCTTT.

The rearrangement links TRBV7-3 to TRBJ2-3; TRBD1 agrees at 8 bases. Germline CDR1 is SGHTA and CDR2 is FQGTGA. CDR3 length: 14 residues. The V segment lost 4 bases and the J segment 3 bases; nucleotides outside the gene matches: 3. The CDR3 loop is CASSSTGATDTQYF. The CDR3 coding sequence is TGTGCCAGCAGCTCGACAGGGGCTACAGATACGCAGTATTTT.

This chain links TRBV19 with TRBJ2-2; TRBD2 matches 10 bases. The germline gives CDR1 LNHDA, CDR2 SQIVND (reference sequence). J lost 0 bases, V lost 6 bases, and 10 bases had no gene match. The CDR3 loop spans 18 amino acids. Here the CDR3 DNA reads TGTGCCAGTAGATTGGGACTACTAGCGGGAACGAACACCGGGGAGCTGTTTTTT. This encodes CASRLGLLAGTNTGELFF.

The chain employs TRBV7-9 and TRBJ2-3, with D unresolved. The CDR3 contains 12 residues. The V gene lost 5 bases and the J gene lost 6 bases, with 9 bases spanning the gap. Germline V lookup: CDR1 SEHNR, CDR2 FQNEAQ (reference sequence). In DNA form, the CDR3 reads TGTGCCAGCAGCCCCGCCCCGGATACGCAGTATTTT. Amino acid sequence: CASSPAPDTQYF.

The DNA for the CDR3 is TGTGCCTGGAGGGGGGACAACTACAATGAGCAGTTCTTC. It codes for CAWRGDNYNEQFF. The V call is TRBV30, the J call TRBJ2-1; maybe TRBD1 (6 bases). V lost 3 bases and J lost 3, with 9 bases in between. The CDR3 is made up of 13 amino acids. Germline values: CDR1 GTSNPN, CDR2 SVGIG (reference sequence).

The chain links TRBV6-5 to TRBJ2-7; no reliable D call. The CDR3 consists of 12 residues. Trimming pared 4 bases from V and 5 bases from J, leaving 9 bases between. Germline V gene lookup returns CDR1 MNHEY and CDR2 SVGAGI. The CDR3 here is CASSSRGHEQYF. The CDR3 DNA sequence: TGTGCCAGCAGTTCAAGAGGCCACGAGCAGTACTTC.

V usage is TRBV6-4 and J usage is TRBJ1-5, with 10 bases fitting TRBD1. Germline V lookup: CDR1 MRHNA, CDR2 SNTAGT. The CDR3 spans 16 residues. V lost 8 bases, J lost 6 bases, and 13 bases stayed unmatched. DNA for the CDR3: TGTGCCAGCTACTTTCCGGGACAGGGGAATGGTCAGCCCCAGCATTTT. This encodes CASYFPGQGNGQPQHF.

This clone occurred a few times. The chain links TRBV7-2 to TRBJ1-1, with D maybe TRBD1 (5 bases). CDR3 length: 16 residues. Between the trimmed V and J ends, which lost 1 base and 1 base, there was a span of 13 bases. CDR1 is SGHTA and CDR2 is FQGNSA in the germline V gene. CDR3 residues: CASSLGRATANTEAFF. CDR3 DNA sequence: TGTGCCAGCAGCTTAGGCAGGGCGACGGCGAACACTGAAGCTTTCTTT.

This rearrangement joins TRBV30 to TRBJ1-3; D not certain. The CDR3 sequence is 11 residues long. Looked up from germline, CDR1 is GTSNPN and CDR2 is SVGIG (reference sequence). The V gene lost 3 bases and the J gene lost 5 bases, with 5 bases spanning the gap. CDR3 in DNA: TGTGCCTGGAGAAGACGAAACACCATATATTTT. Its protein product is CAWRRRNTIYF.

The chain joins TRBV30 to TRBJ1-3; TRBD1 might be the D (5 bases). The CDR3 covers 14 residues. Trimming cost V 3 bases and J 2 bases, with 11 bases left between them. The germline V gene encodes CDR1 GTSNPN and CDR2 SVGIG (reference sequence). CDR3 in DNA: TGTGCCTGGAGACCAAGGGGAACTGGAAACACCATATATTTT. Its protein product is CAWRPRGTGNTIYF.

V and J are TRBV30 and TRBJ2-4; D unresolved. Germline CDR1 and CDR2: GTSNPN and SVGIG (reference sequence). V lost 3 bases and J lost 3, with 9 bases in between. This CDR3 is 13 amino acids long. The CDR3 nucleotides read TGTGCCTGGAGGGATGTGGGCAAAAACATTCAGTACTTC. Residues: CAWRDVGKNIQYF.

V and J are TRBV3-1 (or the pseudogene TRBV3-2) and TRBJ1-1; D is ambiguous. CDR1 and CDR2 (germline): LGHDT, YNNKEL (reference sequence). The CDR3 has 13 residues. Trimming removed 5 bases at V and 6 bases at J, with 13 bases between. The CDR3 DNA sequence: TGTGCCAGCAGCGTTCATTCGAGCGCTGAAGCTTTCTTT. It is translated as CASSVHSSAEAFF.

The chain carries TRBV18 and TRBJ2-3; D call uncertain. The V and J ends lost 0 bases and 2 bases respectively, with 3 bases between them. Germline V gene lookup returns CDR1 KGHSH and CDR2 LQKENI. This CDR3 is built from 13 residues. CDR3 bases: TGTGCCAGCTCACCACCCCCCACAGATACGCAGTATTTT. As protein: CASSPPPTDTQYF.

The chain recombines TRBV7-8 with TRBJ2-2; TRBD2 aligns across 8 bases. The CDR3 consists of 15 residues. Germline V gene data show CDR1 as SGHVS and CDR2 as FQNEAQ. The V gene end was trimmed by 5 bases and the J gene end by 1 base; junction bases not matched to a gene: 3. In nucleotides, the CDR3 is TGTGCCAGCAGCCCCAGCGGGGGGAACACCGGGGAGCTGTTTTTT. It encodes CASSPSGGNTGELFF.

V and J are TRBV24-1 and TRBJ1-2, with D unresolved. Germline CDR1 and CDR2: KGHDR and SFDVKD. V lost 1 base, J lost 6 bases, and 5 bases lay in between. CDR3 length equals 12 residues. CDR3 in amino acids: CATSDFKDGYTF. Written as DNA, the CDR3 is TGTGCCACCAGTGATTTCAAGGATGGCTACACCTTC.

The rearrangement links TRBV30 to TRBJ2-5, with 8 bases lining up with TRBD2. This CDR3 has 16 amino acids. Germline CDR1 GTSNPN, CDR2 SVGIG (reference sequence). Losses at the gene ends were 2 bases for V and 4 bases for J; bases not matched to a gene: 12. Written as DNA, the CDR3 is TGTGCCTGGAGTCCACGGGGGGGCTTTCTTGCAGAGACCCAGTACTTC. This translates into CAWSPRGGFLAETQYF.

The V gene is TRBV3-1 (or the pseudogene TRBV3-2), the J gene TRBJ2-3; 8 bases fit TRBD2. Germline V gene data show CDR1 as LGHDT and CDR2 as YNNKEL (reference sequence). The CDR3 sequence is 16 residues long. The ends lost 2 bases at V and 2 bases at J; junction bases unmatched: 6. The CDR3 DNA follows: TGTGCCAGCAGCCAACACGGGGGGGCGACCACAGATACGCAGTATTTT. The encoded protein is CASSQHGGATTDTQYF.